The 5 T cell receptor beta chains given below trace back to one sample, sequenced in a study of CD8 T cells in ankylosing spondylitis. TCRdb re-called the 5' RACE reads with MiXCR, one entry per CDR3 protein. In the table there are about 260,000 distinct CDR3 sequences, about 24% of which are singletons. Sequenced material: blood, either unsorted or a sorted T cell fraction (not recorded which). These receptor sequences come from a male donor with ankylosing spondylitis or in good health (not recorded which).

This rearrangement joins TRBV12-3 or TRBV12-4 to TRBJ2-1; 7 bases are a match to TRBD1. CDR3 length equals 14 residues. V lost 2 bases and J lost 8; bases outside the gene matches: 6. CDR3 coding DNA: TGTGCCAGCAGTTTAAACAGGGGTAATGATGAGCAGTTCTTC. Protein sequence: CASSLNRGNDEQFF.

This clonotype occurred a few times. The CDR3 is CASYPQGQGSDEQFF. The CDR3 nucleotides read TGTGCCAGCTACCCCCAGGGACAGGGGTCTGATGAGCAGTTCTTC. The chain links TRBV6-1 to TRBJ2-1, with TRBD1 identical over 10 bases. V was pared by 8 bases and J by 8 bases, with 12 bases of the junction left unmatched. This CDR3 has 15 residues. Germline loops: CDR1 MNHNS, CDR2 SASEGT.

This clonotype was seen ten or more times. This clone may be a read error of a much larger clone one base away. The chain is built from TRBV29-1 and TRBJ2-5; D is uncertain. In germline, CDR1 is SQVTM, CDR2 ANQGSEA. The length of the CDR3 is 10 residues. V was trimmed by 3 bases and J by 5 bases, leaving 4 bases between them. CDR3 in DNA: TGCAGCGTTGAGAGGGAGACCCAGTACTTC. It translates to CSVERETQYF.

This clonotype was seen many times. The CDR3: CSARGGALNTEAFF. In DNA form, the CDR3 reads TGCAGTGCTAGGGGGGGGGCCCTGAACACTGAAGCTTTCTTT. This sequence joins TRBV20-1 and TRBJ1-1, with a tentative D call TRBD1 (6 bases). Looked up from germline, CDR1 is DFQATT and CDR2 is SNEGSKA (reference sequence). The CDR3 covers 14 residues. V lost 3 bases and J 0 bases, leaving 11 bases between the germline ends.

V usage is TRBV20-1 and J usage is TRBJ2-3; no clear D. This CDR3 comprises 12 residues. V was pared by 4 bases and J by 4 bases, with 9 bases between. Germline values: CDR1 DFQATT, CDR2 SNEGSKA (reference sequence). The CDR3 reads CSAMSRPDTQYF. The CDR3 nucleotides read TGCAGTGCTATGTCACGTCCAGATACGCAGTATTTT.